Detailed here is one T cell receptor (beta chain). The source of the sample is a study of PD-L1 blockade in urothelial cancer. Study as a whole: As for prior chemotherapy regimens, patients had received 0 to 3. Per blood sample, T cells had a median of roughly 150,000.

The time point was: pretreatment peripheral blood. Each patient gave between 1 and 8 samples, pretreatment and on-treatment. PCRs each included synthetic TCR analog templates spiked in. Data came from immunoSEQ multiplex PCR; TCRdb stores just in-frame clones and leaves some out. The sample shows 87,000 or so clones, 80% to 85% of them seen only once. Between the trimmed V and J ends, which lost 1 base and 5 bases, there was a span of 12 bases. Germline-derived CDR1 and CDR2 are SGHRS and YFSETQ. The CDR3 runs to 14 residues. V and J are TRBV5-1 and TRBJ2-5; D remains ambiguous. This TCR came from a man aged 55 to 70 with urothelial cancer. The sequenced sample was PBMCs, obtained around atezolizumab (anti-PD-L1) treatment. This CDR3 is CASSLQGNGETQYF. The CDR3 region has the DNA TGCGCCAGCAGCTTGCAAGGTAACGGGGAGACCCAGTACTTC.